The clone carrying this T cell receptor beta chain was observed many times. Its antigen is currently unknown. The data were taken from a study of response to subunit inactivated influenza vaccine. Study results and caveats: New T cells are recruited in small numbers by each seasonal influenza vaccination, according to the authors' suggestion.

The CDR3 contains 14 residues. V was trimmed by 5 bases and J by 0 bases, leaving 9 bases between them. Germline V lookup: CDR1 SGHTA, CDR2 FQGNSA. TCRdb itself ran the RT-PCR reads through MiXCR, one entry per CDR3 protein. The sample shows fewer than 600,000 distinct CDR3 sequences, about 7.2% of them seen only once. V gene TRBV7-2 combines with J gene TRBJ2-3; possible D gene TRBD2, 5 bases. This clonotype originated in a man between 50 and 69 years old who received an inactivated influenza vaccine. This material consisted of PBMCs from blood, taken less than 30 months after vaccination. CDR3 sequence reads: CASSRRTSTDTQYF. The DNA of the CDR3 is TGTGCCAGCAGCCGACGGACTAGCACAGATACGCAGTATTTT.